Below, one T cell receptor beta chain is given with its context. Its antigen is undetermined. The sample comes from a study of monozygotic twins with inflammatory bowel disease. This CDR3 spans 15 amino acids. Germline V gene lookup returns CDR1 MNHEY and CDR2 SMNVEV (reference sequence). Overall study results and limits: Whether twins were concordant or discordant made no difference to repertoire similarity, possibly from limited power.

No DNA is given; TCRdb re-called the 5' RACE reads and lists each CDR3 protein once. The sample shows about 350,000 distinct CDR3 sequences, and 2% sits with its ten largest clones. The sample taken for sequencing was blood. The clonotype comes from a human donor with ulcerative colitis or Crohn's disease, or a healthy co-twin of an affected twin (not recorded which). J is TRBJ2-7 and V is TRBV27; TCRdb's D call, TRBD2, is unchecked because there is no DNA. This chain's CDR3 is CASSYREKAGYEQYF.